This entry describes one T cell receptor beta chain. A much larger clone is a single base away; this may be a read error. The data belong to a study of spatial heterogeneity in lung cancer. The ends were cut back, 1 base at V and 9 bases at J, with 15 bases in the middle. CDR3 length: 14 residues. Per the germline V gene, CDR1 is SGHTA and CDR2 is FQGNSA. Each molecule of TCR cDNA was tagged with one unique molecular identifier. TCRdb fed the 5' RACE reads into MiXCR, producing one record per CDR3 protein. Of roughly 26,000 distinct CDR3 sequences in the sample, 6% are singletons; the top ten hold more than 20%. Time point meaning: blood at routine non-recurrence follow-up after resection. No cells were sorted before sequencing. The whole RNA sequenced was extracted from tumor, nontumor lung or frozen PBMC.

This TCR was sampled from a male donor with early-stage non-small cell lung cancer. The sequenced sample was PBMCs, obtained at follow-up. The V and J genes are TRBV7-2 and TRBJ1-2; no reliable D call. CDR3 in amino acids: CASSLGARPWSYTF. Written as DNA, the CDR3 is TGTGCCAGCAGCTTAGGCGCGCGCCCTTGGAGCTACACCTTC.